A single T cell receptor beta chain is shown here with its context. This record comes from a study of blood T cell repertoires in COVID-19. The overall study: The origin of the acute and convalescent COVID-19 samples was the United States, Italy and Spain. T cells, B-cell-depleted T cells, or PBMCs provided the cDNA or gDNA that served as material.

Repertoires were generated with immunoSEQ multiplex PCR, while TCRdb's copy carries only in-frame clones and drops some. The table lists around 20,000 clones, 90% to 95% of them singletons. The ends were cut back, 5 bases at V and 4 bases at J, with 14 bases in the middle. The CDR3 is 15 residues long. Germline-derived CDR1 and CDR2 are WNHNN and SYGVQD (reference sequence). The chain joins TRBV10-1 to TRBJ2-2, with a tentative D call TRBD1 (7 bases). Material: peripheral blood. The clonotype comes from a woman aged 45 to 65 with active COVID-19. CDR3 DNA: TGCGCCAGCAGTAAGGAGGGGGCCGGCACCGGGGAGCTGTTTTTT. Amino acids: CASSKEGAGTGELFF.